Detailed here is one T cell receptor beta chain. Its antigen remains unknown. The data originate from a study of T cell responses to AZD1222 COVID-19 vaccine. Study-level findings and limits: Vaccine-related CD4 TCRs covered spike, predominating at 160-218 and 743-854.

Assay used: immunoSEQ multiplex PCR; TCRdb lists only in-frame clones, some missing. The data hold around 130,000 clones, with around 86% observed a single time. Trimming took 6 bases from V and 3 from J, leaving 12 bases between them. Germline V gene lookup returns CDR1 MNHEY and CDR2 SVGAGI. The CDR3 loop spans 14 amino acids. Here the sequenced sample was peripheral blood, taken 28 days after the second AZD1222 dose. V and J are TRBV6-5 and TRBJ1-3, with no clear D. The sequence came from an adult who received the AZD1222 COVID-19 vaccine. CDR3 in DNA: TGTGCCAGCAGAAATTCAGGTAGTGGAAACACCATATATTTT. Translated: CASRNSGSGNTIYF.